These 8 T cell receptor beta chains were all obtained from the same sample, sequenced in a study of blood T cell repertoires in COVID-19 (dated by TCRdb to between 2020 and 2021). Library creation used the immunoSEQ multiplex PCR assay. TCRdb holds this immuneACCESS table with in-frame rearrangements only. Some clones are missing; in checked studies, unresolved V genes explain under half, and the rest has no known cause. The sample contains over 200,000 clones, about 86% of them found a single time. Of the sample, 8.2% is held by the ten largest clones. Sequencing used peripheral blood. The receptors were sampled from a woman aged 45-60 years with acute or convalescent COVID-19.

This clone has just a few counts. This rearrangement joins TRBV15 to TRBJ1-5, with 9 bases aligning to TRBD1. The CDR3 covers 16 residues. Trimming took 3 bases from V and 5 from J; bases not matched to a gene: 8. The germline V gene has CDR1 LNHNV and CDR2 YYDKDF (reference sequence). The CDR3 DNA is TGTGCCACCAGCAGTGGTTTGGACAGGGGTGATCAGCCCCAGCATTTT. Protein product: CATSSGLDRGDQPQHF.

This clone showed up just once. This chain joins TRBV27 and TRBJ2-3; TRBD1 agrees at 7 bases. This CDR3 has 16 amino acids. Germline CDR1 is MNHEY and CDR2 is SMNVEV (reference sequence). Trimming cost V 5 bases and J 2 bases; bases outside gene matches: 10. The CDR3 DNA reads TGTGCCAGCAGTGAACAGGGGATTCGTAACACAGATACGCAGTATTTT. Translation: CASSEQGIRNTDTQYF.

The chain links TRBV24-1 to TRBJ2-1, with D perhaps matching TRBD2 (5 bases). Trimming took off 1 base at V and 13 bases at J, with 13 bases between the two ends. Looked up from germline, CDR1 is KGHDR and CDR2 is SFDVKD. This CDR3 region has 13 residues. CDR3 nucleotide sequence: TGTGCCACCAGTGATTTAGGAGGAAGGGCACAGTTCTTC. Encoded protein: CATSDLGGRAQFF.

The chain links TRBV6-5 to TRBJ2-7, with D perhaps TRBD1 (5 bases). Germline lookup yields CDR1 MNHEY and CDR2 SVGAGI. CDR3 length: 14 residues. Trimming cost V 4 bases and J 2 bases, with 12 bases left between them. Written as DNA, the CDR3 is TGTGCCAGCAGTTTAACGACAGACCCCTACGAGCAGTACTTC. Translation gives CASSLTTDPYEQYF.

The DNA for the CDR3 is TGTGCTAGTGGTTTGTTTGCGGATTTGGGAGACATAAAGAACACCGGGGAGCTGTTTTTT. Translating it yields CASGLFADLGDIKNTGELFF. The gene calls are TRBV12-5 and TRBJ2-2; D perhaps matches TRBD2 (5 bases). The V and J ends lost 2 bases and 1 base respectively, with 23 bases between them. The CDR3 extends over 20 amino acids. Germline V gene sequence: CDR1 LGHNT, CDR2 FRNRAP.

The CDR3 protein is CATSRARQSLQYF. DNA for the CDR3: TGTGCCACCAGCAGAGCGCGACAGTCCCTACAGTACTTC. The V gene is TRBV15, the J gene TRBJ2-7; TRBD1 might be the D (5 bases). The V gene lost 1 base and the J gene lost 10 bases, with 14 bases spanning the gap. This CDR3 contains 13 residues. CDR1 is LNHNV and CDR2 is YYDKDF in the germline V gene (reference sequence).

V usage is TRBV27 and J usage is TRBJ1-6; maybe TRBD1 (5 bases). V lost 2 bases and J 5 bases, leaving 7 bases between the germline ends. The CDR3 extends over 14 amino acids. CDR1 and CDR2 (germline): MNHEY, SMNVEV (reference sequence). CDR3 DNA sequence: TGTGCCAGCAGTTTAGAGACAGATAATTCACCCCTCCACTTT. Translated, it gives CASSLETDNSPLHF.

The rearrangement uses TRBV7-6 and TRBJ2-1; perhaps TRBD2 as D (6 bases). Deletions cut 5 bases from V and 7 bases from J, with 18 bases between. The CDR3 runs 15 residues. Germline V gives CDR1 SGHVS, CDR2 FNYEAQ. The CDR3 coding sequence is TGTGCCAGCAGCCCCCAAGGCGGGGTATGGAATGAGCAGTTCTTC. This gives the protein CASSPQGGVWNEQFF.